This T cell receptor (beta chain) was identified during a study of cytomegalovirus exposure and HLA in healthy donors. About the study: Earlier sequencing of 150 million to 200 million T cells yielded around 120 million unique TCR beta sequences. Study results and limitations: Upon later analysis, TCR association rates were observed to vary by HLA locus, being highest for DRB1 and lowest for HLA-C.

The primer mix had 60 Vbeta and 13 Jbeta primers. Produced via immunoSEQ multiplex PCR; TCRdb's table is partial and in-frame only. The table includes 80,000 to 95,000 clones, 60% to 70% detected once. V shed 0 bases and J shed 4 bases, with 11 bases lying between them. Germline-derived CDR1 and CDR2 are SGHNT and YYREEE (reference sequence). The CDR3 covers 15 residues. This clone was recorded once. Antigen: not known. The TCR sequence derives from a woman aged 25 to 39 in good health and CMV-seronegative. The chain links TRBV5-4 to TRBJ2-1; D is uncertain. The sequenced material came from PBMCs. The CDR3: CASSLAKAPYNEQFF. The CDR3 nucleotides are TGTGCCAGCAGCTTGGCCAAAGCCCCATACAATGAGCAGTTCTTC.